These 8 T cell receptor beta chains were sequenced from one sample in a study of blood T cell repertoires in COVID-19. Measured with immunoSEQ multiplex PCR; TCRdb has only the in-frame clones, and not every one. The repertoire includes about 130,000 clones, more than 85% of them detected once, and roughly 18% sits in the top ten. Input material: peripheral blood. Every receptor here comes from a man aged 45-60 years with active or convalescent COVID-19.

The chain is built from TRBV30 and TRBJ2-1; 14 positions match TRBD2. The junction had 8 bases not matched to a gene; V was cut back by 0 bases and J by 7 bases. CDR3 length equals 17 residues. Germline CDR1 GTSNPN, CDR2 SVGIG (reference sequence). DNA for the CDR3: TGTGCCTGGAGTGTACGGTTCGGGACTAGCGGGGGAAATGAGCAGTTCTTC. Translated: CAWSVRFGTSGGNEQFF.

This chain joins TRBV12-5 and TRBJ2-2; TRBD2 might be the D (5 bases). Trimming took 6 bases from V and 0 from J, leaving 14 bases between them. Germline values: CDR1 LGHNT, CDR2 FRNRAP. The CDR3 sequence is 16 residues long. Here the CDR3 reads CASGQTRGTNTGELFF. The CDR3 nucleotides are TGTGCTAGTGGCCAAACTAGAGGAACGAACACCGGGGAGCTGTTTTTT.

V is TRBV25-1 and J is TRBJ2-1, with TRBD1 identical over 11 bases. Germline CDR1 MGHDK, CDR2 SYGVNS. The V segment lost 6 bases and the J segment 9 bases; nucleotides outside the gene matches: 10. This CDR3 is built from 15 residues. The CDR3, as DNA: TGTGCCAGCAGCCCATTGGACAGGGGGCGCGTTGAGCAGTTCTTC. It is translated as CASSPLDRGRVEQFF.

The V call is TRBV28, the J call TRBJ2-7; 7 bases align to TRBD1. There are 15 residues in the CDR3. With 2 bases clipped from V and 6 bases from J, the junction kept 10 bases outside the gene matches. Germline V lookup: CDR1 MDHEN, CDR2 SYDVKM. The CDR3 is CASSLTRTGSSEQYF. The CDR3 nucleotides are TGTGCCAGCAGTTTAACCAGGACAGGTAGCAGCGAGCAGTACTTC. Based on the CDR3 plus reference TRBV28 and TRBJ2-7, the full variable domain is DVKVTQSSRYLVKRTGEKVFLECVQDMDHENMFWYRQDPGLGLRLIYFSYDVKMKEKGDIPEGYSVSREKKERFSLILESASTNQTSMYLCASSLTRTGSSEQYFGPGTRLTVT.

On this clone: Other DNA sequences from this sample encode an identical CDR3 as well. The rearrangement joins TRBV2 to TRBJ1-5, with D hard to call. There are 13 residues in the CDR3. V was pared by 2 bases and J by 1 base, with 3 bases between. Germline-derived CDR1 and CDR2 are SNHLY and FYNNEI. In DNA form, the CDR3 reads TGTGCCAGCAGTGAACGGAGCAATCAGCCCCAGCATTTT. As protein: CASSERSNQPQHF.

The CDR3 bases are TGTGCCTGGAGGCCCTCCCCCACAGGGTTGACTAATGAAAAACTGTTTTTT. Translating gives CAWRPSPTGLTNEKLFF. The J gene is TRBJ1-4, the V gene TRBV30; D perhaps matches TRBD1 (6 bases). This CDR3 region has 17 residues. Germline CDR1 and CDR2: GTSNPN and SVGIG (reference sequence). The V end was cut by 3 bases, the J end by 2 bases, with 19 bases between.

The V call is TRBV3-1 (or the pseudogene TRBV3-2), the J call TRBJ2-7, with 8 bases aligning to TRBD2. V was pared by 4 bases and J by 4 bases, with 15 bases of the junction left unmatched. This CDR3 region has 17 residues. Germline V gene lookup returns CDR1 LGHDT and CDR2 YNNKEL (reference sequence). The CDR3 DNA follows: TGTGCCAGCAGCCTCAGTGAAACCCCGGGACTAGTGTACGAGCAGTACTTC. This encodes CASSLSETPGLVYEQYF.

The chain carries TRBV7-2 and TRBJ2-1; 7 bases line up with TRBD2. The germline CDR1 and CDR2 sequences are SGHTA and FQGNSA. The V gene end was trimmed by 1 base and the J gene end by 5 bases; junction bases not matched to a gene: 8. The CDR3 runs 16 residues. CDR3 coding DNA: TGTGCCAGCAGCTTAGAGTTGGGACTAAACAACAATGAGCAGTTCTTC. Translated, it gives CASSLELGLNNNEQFF.